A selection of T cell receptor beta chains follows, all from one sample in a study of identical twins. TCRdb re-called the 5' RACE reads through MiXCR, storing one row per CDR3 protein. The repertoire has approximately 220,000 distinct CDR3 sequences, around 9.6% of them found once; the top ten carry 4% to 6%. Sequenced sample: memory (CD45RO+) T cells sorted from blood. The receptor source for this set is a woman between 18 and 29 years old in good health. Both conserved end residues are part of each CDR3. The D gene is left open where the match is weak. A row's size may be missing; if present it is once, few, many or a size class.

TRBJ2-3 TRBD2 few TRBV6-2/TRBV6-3 TGTGCCAGCACAACACTAGCGAGCACAGATACGCAGTATTTT CASTTLASTDTQYF
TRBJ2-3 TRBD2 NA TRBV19 TGTGCCAGCACTGGGCGGGGGGGCATGGATACGCAGTATTTT CASTGRGGMDTQYF
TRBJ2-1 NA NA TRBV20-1 TGCAGTGCTAGCTCGGGGGCTTACAATGAGCAGTTCTTC CSASSGAYNEQFF
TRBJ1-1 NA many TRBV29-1 TGCAGCGTCGTAGGGCAGGGGAAGGACACTGAAGCTTTCTTT CSVVGQGKDTEAFF
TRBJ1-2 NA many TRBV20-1 TGCAGTGCTAGTCCCTCGGCTGGATACGGCTATGGCTACACCTTC CSASPSAGYGYGYTF
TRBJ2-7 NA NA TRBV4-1 TGCGCCAGCAGCCCCCAGGCGGGGCGGGGTCGGACCTACGAGCAGTACTTC CASSPQAGRGRTYEQYF
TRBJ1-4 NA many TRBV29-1 TGCAGCGCCGGAAGAGGACTGCAAAAACTGTTTTTT CSAGRGLQKLFF
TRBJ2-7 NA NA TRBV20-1 TGCAGTGCTAGAGGGTCTCAGTACGAGCAGTACTTC CSARGSQYEQYF
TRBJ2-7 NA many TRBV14 TGTGCCAGCAGCCAAGCGAGAGGGGGGGGGTCCTACGAGCAGTACTTC CASSQARGGGSYEQYF
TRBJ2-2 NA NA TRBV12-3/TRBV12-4 TGTGACAGCCGTCCTCTTAGGGGTGGGACCGGGGAGCTGTTTTTT CDSRPLRGGTGELFF
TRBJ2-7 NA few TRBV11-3 TGTGCCATCGGGCCACGGGGATCCTACGAGCAGTACTTC CAIGPRGSYEQYF
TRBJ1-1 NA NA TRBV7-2 TGTGCCAGCAGCTCGCATATGGGCGGGTACACTGAAGCTTTCTTT CASSSHMGGYTEAFF
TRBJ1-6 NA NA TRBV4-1 TGCGCCAGCAGCCGGTGGAAGAACACTAATTCACCCCTCCACTTT CASSRWKNTNSPLHF
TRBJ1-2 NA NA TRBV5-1 TGCGCCAGCAGCTTGGGGGCAGGGCGAGGCTACACCTTC CASSLGAGRGYTF
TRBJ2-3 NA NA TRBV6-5 TGTGCCAGCAGTTACTCGAGCAGCGGGAGCACAGATACGCAGTATTTT CASSYSSSGSTDTQYF
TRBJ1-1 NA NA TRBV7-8 TGTGCCAGCAGCTTAATGGGCACGAACACTGAAGCTTTCTTT CASSLMGTNTEAFF
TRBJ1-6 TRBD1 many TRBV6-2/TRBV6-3 TGTGCCAGCAGCGACAGGGTGGAGAATTCACCCCTCCACTTT CASSDRVENSPLHF
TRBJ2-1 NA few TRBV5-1 TGCGCCAGCAGCCGCGACGGTGAGCAGTTCTTC CASSRDGEQFF
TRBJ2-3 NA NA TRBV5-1 TGCGCCAGCAGCTTCCAGGACACTAGCACAGATACGCAGTATTTT CASSFQDTSTDTQYF
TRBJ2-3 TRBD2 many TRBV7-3 TGTGCCAGCAGTCCGGGGGGGCTCTTGGATACGCAGTATTTT CASSPGGLLDTQYF
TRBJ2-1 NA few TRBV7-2 TGTGCCAGCAGCTCGGGGGCGGGTAGCTCCTACAATGAGCAGTTCTTC CASSSGAGSSYNEQFF
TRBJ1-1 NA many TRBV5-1 TGCGCCAGCAGCTTTGACAGAAGCAACACTGAAGCTTTCTTT CASSFDRSNTEAFF
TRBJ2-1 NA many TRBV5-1 TGCGCCAGCAAACTCTCCCCCTCCTACAATGAGCAGTTCTTC CASKLSPSYNEQFF
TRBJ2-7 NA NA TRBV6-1 TGTGCCAGCAGTCCCGTGACGGTCTCCTACGAGCAGTACTTC CASSPVTVSYEQYF
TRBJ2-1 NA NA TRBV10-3 TGTGCCATCAGTGAAGTTGTAGGTCATCGGGGTGGGAATGAGCAGTTCTTC CAISEVVGHRGGNEQFF
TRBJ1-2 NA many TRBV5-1 TGCGCCAGCAGCTTGGCCGTGGGTACACTTAACTATGGCTACACCTTC CASSLAVGTLNYGYTF
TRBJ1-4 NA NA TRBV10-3 TGTGCCATCAGTGAATCTGAAAATGGGAAACTGTTTTTT CAISESENGKLFF